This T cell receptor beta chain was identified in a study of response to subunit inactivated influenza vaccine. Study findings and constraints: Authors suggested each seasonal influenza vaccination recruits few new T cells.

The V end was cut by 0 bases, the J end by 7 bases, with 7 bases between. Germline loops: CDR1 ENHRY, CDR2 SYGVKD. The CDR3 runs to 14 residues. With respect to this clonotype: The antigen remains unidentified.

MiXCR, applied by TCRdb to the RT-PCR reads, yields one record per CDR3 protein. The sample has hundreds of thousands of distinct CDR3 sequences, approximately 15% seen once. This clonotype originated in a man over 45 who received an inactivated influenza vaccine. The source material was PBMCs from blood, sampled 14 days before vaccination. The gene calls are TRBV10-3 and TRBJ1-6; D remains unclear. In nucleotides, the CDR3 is TGTGCCATCAGTGAGTCCCCGGTGAATTCACCCCTCCACTTT. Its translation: CAISESPVNSPLHF.